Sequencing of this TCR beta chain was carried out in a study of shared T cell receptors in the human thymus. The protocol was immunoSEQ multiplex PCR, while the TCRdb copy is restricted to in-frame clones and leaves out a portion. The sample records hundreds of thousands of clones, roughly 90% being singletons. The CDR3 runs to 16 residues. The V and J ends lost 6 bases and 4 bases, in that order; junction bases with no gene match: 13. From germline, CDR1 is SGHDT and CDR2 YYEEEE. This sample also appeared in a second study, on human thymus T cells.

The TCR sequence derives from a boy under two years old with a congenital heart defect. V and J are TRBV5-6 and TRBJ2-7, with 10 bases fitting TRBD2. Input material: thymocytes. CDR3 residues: CASIGGGTSGIYEQYF. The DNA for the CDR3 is TGTGCCAGCATCGGAGGCGGCACTAGCGGGATTTACGAGCAGTACTTC.